These T cell receptor beta chains were read from a single sample in a study of T-cell reconstitution after alpha-beta-depleted transplantation in children. From the PCR reads, TCRdb called clonotypes with MiXCR, one entry per CDR3 protein. The sample carries a few hundred thousand distinct CDR3 sequences, about 9.6% recorded once. Sample: PBMCs from the stem cell graft donor, taken from the stem cell graft. These receptors came from a human donor who donated a stem cell graft to a child with SCID. Each CDR3 is given without its conserved first and last residue. The D gene is left open where the match is weak.

-	TRBV20-1	SARDPRGPNEKLF
-	TRBV6-1	ASGAGTIGGYT
-	TRBV12-3/TRBV12-4	ASNFGGPKDEQY
TRBD1	TRBV29-1	SVAGGTGPGSPQH
-	TRBV20-1	SARDTSRHAGELF
-	TRBV5-1	ASSLTPGTNNYNEQF
TRBD2	TRBV5-1	ASSLTLAGAPDLYEQY
-	TRBV5-1	ASSEPGDPF
-	TRBV2	ASSDTIYGYT
-	TRBV6-2/TRBV6-3	ASSGTDYNEQF
-	TRBV6-2/TRBV6-3	ASSYYPNTGELF
TRBD2	TRBV10-2	ASSTSGGNTGELF
TRBD2	TRBV5-1	ASSNGTSGPRGF
-	TRBV24-1	ATSDSAPDREVGDTQY
-	TRBV28	ASSLRVEEMNTEAF
-	TRBV15	ATSRRGGGSYNEQF
-	TRBV30	AWLAGRGYT
-	TRBV30	AWSPDPNQPQH
-	TRBV7-9	AGFRATDTQY
-	TRBV5-6	ASSLGGRVLNQPQH
TRBD2	TRBV7-2	ASSLYPSGVETQY
-	TRBV4-3	ASSQEASYEQF
-	TRBV7-2	ASSPRVGTGELF
-	TRBV29-1	SVGSGKVDTQY
-	TRBV19	ASSIAGHTGELF
-	TRBV28	ASSLAGRFDSPLH
TRBD1	TRBV5-1	ASKPVPGQEAIQY
-	TRBV19	ASSIYRHSNQPQH
-	TRBV5-1	ASSLEIGENQPQH
-	TRBV20-1	SAPKWGRGFGNQPQH
-	TRBV28	ASILGSSGNTIY
TRBD1	TRBV5-6	ASSLAGTGPHEQY
-	TRBV6-2/TRBV6-3	ASSYSSGTSY
-	TRBV5-1	ASSSGQTGSYNSPLH
TRBD2	TRBV20-1	SAVTSGGVPTQY
-	TRBV27	ASSLRGSPLH
-	TRBV29-1	SAADITQETQY
TRBD2	TRBV5-1	ASSRGPSGGPSTDTQY
-	TRBV12-3/TRBV12-4	ASIFGGPVRSTGELF
-	TRBV20-1	SASKLDSNQPQH
TRBD2	TRBV5-1	ASSFRDYTQETQY
-	TRBV4-1	ASSQDWQGGTEAF
-	TRBV12-3/TRBV12-4	ASSFRLGGAGNTIY
-	TRBV29-1	SVGGGRGYEQY
-	TRBV20-1	SASSGINRPQH
-	TRBV5-6	ASSPTGIADTQY
-	TRBV12-3/TRBV12-4	ASRNGFVGEKLF
-	TRBV5-6	ASSTSDRNYGYT
-	TRBV20-1	SAPSVTDTQY
-	TRBV7-6	ASSLVPTVYGYT
TRBD1	TRBV6-5	ASSYSGQGVQMTQY